This T cell receptor (beta chain) was observed in a study of T-cell reconstitution after alpha-beta-depleted transplantation in children. The TCRbeta library incorporated unique molecular identifiers. MiXCR, run by TCRdb on the PCR reads, gives a single entry per CDR3 protein. The table includes roughly 590,000 distinct CDR3 sequences, approximately 16% detected once. CDR3 size: 16 residues. The V end lost 5 bases, the J end lost 4 bases, and 17 bases lay between the germline ends. Per the germline V gene, CDR1 is KGHDR and CDR2 is SFDVKD. This TCR came from a human donor who donated a stem cell graft to a child with acute myeloid leukemia. Sequencing used PBMCs from the stem cell graft donor, obtained from the stem cell graft. The rearrangement links TRBV24-1 to TRBJ2-1; D perhaps matches TRBD2 (7 bases). CDR3 bases: TGTGCCACCAGTGTCTCTGGGGGGGCCCCTTACAATGAGCAGTTCTTC. Encoded protein: CATSVSGGAPYNEQFF.